The 28 T cell receptor beta chains in this list originate from one sample, sequenced in a study of Ad26.COV2.S vaccination and SARS-CoV-2 variants. Treatment given: some 20 received Ad26.COV2.S at low or high dose, single or two shots; 5 received placebo; per-sample allocation not given. All samples were drawn on day 63, counting from the first vaccine or placebo injection. TCRdb keeps only in-frame clones here, not all; method: immunoSEQ multiplex PCR. The sample records about 400,000 clones, approximately 90% being singletons. The sequenced sample was peripheral blood, obtained in a trial of Ad26.COV2.S vaccine versus placebo. These receptor sequences come from a person aged 18-60 years who received the Ad26.COV2.S COVID-19 vaccine or a placebo.

The chain employs TRBV2 and TRBJ2-1; no definite D call. The CDR3 has 13 residues. V was clipped by 4 bases and J by 6 bases, with 10 bases between them. CDR1 is SNHLY, CDR2 FYNNEI, per germline. The CDR3 reads CASSAPYGNEQFF. In DNA form, the CDR3 reads TGTGCCAGCAGTGCCCCTTATGGCAATGAGCAGTTCTTC.

The table lists this clone with a count of one. This chain links TRBV30 with TRBJ2-5, with D possibly being TRBD2 (6 bases). Germline CDR1 and CDR2: GTSNPN and SVGIG (reference sequence). V shed 4 bases and J shed 3 bases, with 12 bases lying between them. The CDR3 is made up of 13 amino acids. CDR3 loop: CAWMAGSKETQYF. CDR3 nucleotides: TGTGCCTGGATGGCCGGGAGCAAAGAGACCCAGTACTTC.

The chain employs TRBV6-1 and TRBJ1-4; 10 bases align to TRBD1. Germline V CDR1 and CDR2: MNHNS, SASEGT. The CDR3 contains 15 residues. J was trimmed by 8 bases and V by 4 bases; bases with no gene match: 7. CDR3 sequence: CASSAAGTGVEKLFF. CDR3 nucleotides: TGTGCCAGCAGTGCAGCCGGGACAGGGGTAGAAAAACTGTTTTTT.

The rearrangement links TRBV6-6 to TRBJ2-3; 11 bases align to TRBD2. Losses at the gene ends were 4 bases for V and 2 bases for J; bases not matched to a gene: 2. Germline values: CDR1 MNHNY, CDR2 SVGAGI (reference sequence). The length of the CDR3 is 15 residues. CDR3 nucleotide sequence: TGTGCCAGCAGTTTAGCGGGAGGGTTCACAGATACGCAGTATTTT. This gives the protein CASSLAGGFTDTQYF.

This sequence joins TRBV29-1 and TRBJ2-5; D gene unclear. V was pared by 1 base and J by 7 bases, with 7 bases between. This CDR3 contains 11 residues. Germline V gene sequence: CDR1 SQVTM, CDR2 ANQGSEA. The CDR3 nucleotides are TGCAGCGTTGAAGGAGACACGACCCAGTACTTC. This sequence encodes CSVEGDTTQYF.

This clone has only one observation. The J gene is TRBJ2-1, the V gene TRBV6-5; TRBD2 agrees at 7 bases. After removal of 4 bases from V and 7 bases from J, the junction contained 7 bases not matched to a gene. CDR3 length: 14 residues. Looked up from germline, CDR1 is MNHEY and CDR2 is SVGAGI. The CDR3 region is CASSSAGVSNEQFF. DNA of the CDR3: TGTGCCAGCAGTTCCGCGGGAGTATCGAATGAGCAGTTCTTC.

The table lists this clone with a count of one. The chain links TRBV2 to TRBJ2-3, with 8 nucleotides matching TRBD2. Germline lookup yields CDR1 SNHLY and CDR2 FYNNEI. This CDR3 has 16 residues. With V trimmed by 1 base and J by 0 bases, 3 bases remained unmatched. In DNA form, the CDR3 reads TGTGCCAGCAGTGAAGTGGCTAGCGGGAGCACAGATACGCAGTATTTT. Translated: CASSEVASGSTDTQYF.

The rearrangement joins TRBV30 to TRBJ1-4; 7 nucleotides match TRBD1. CDR1 is GTSNPN, CDR2 SVGIG, per germline (reference sequence). This CDR3 has 14 amino acids. V gave up 2 bases and J gave up 5 bases; unmatched junction bases: 5. The CDR3 nucleotides are TGTGCCTGGAGTCTGACAGGGCGGAATGAAAAACTGTTTTTT. Translated, it gives CAWSLTGRNEKLFF.

The chain is built from TRBV15 and TRBJ1-2; TRBD1 matches 9 bases. Germline trimming cut 1 base from V and 2 bases from J; bases unmatched to any gene: 5. Germline lookup yields CDR1 LNHNV and CDR2 YYDKDF (reference sequence). CDR3 size: 16 residues. The CDR3 sequence: CATSRAPGQGNYGYTF. In DNA, the CDR3 is TGTGCCACCAGCAGAGCACCGGGACAGGGAAACTATGGCTACACCTTC.

This chain connects TRBV2 to TRBJ2-1; TRBD2 is a possible D gene (5 bases). Germline-derived CDR1 and CDR2 are SNHLY and FYNNEI. This CDR3 comprises 14 residues. V lost 6 bases, J lost 7 bases, and 16 bases lay in between. In nucleotides, the CDR3 is TGTGCCAGCAGCGATAGCGCGAGAGGAAATGAGCAGTTCTTC. Protein: CASSDSARGNEQFF.

The genes are TRBV11-3 and TRBJ2-1; 8 nucleotides align to TRBD1. V gave up 5 bases and J gave up 4 bases; unmatched junction bases: 7. The germline CDR1 and CDR2 sequences are SGHNT and YENEEA. There are 15 residues in the CDR3. CDR3 residues: CASSPQGARYNEQFF. CDR3 nucleotides: TGTGCCAGCAGCCCCCAGGGGGCGCGATACAATGAGCAGTTCTTC.

The chain uses TRBV9 and TRBJ2-7, with 9 bases matching TRBD1. The CDR3 length is 15 residues. Germline-derived CDR1 and CDR2 are SGDLS and YYNGEE. Trimming at V came to 2 bases and at J to 4 bases, leaving 7 bases not matched to a gene. The CDR3 nucleotides are TGTGCCAGCAGCGTTGGGACAGGGAAAGGGTACGAGCAGTACTTC. This sequence encodes CASSVGTGKGYEQYF.

This clone was found once. This chain uses TRBV10-3 with TRBJ2-2; D is ambiguous. V was clipped by 2 bases and J by 9 bases, with 4 bases between them. Germline CDR1 reads ENHRY; CDR2 reads SYGVKD. This CDR3 spans 11 amino acids. The CDR3 sequence: CAISERWELFF. The CDR3, as DNA: TGTGCCATCAGTGAGAGGTGGGAGCTGTTTTTT.

The chain joins TRBV4-2 to TRBJ2-1; TRBD2 is a possible D gene (5 bases). Trimming pared 0 bases from V and 15 bases from J, leaving 12 bases between. There are 12 residues in the CDR3. Looked up from germline, CDR1 is LGHNA and CDR2 is YNFKEQ. In DNA form, the CDR3 reads TGTGCCAGCAGCCAAGATCCGCTAGCACTGTTCTTC. It codes for CASSQDPLALFF.

This clone was seen once. The chain couples TRBV2 to TRBJ1-5; no clear D gene. This CDR3 is built from 13 residues. The ends were cut back, 6 bases at V and 4 bases at J, with 10 bases in the middle. Per the germline V gene, CDR1 is SNHLY and CDR2 is FYNNEI. The CDR3 reads CASSGRRNQPQHF. CDR3 DNA sequence: TGTGCCAGCAGCGGACGGAGGAATCAGCCCCAGCATTTT.

The genes are TRBV30 and TRBJ1-6; D gene ambiguous. Germline CDR1 reads GTSNPN; CDR2 reads SVGIG (reference sequence). CDR3 length: 13 amino acids. Trimming took off 1 base at V and 10 bases at J, with 11 bases between the two ends. The CDR3 nucleotides are TGTGCCTGGAGTGCCCAGCGAGGCTCACCCCTCCACTTT. Translation: CAWSAQRGSPLHF.

The gene calls are TRBV28 and TRBJ2-5, with 9 bases aligning to TRBD1. CDR1 and CDR2 (germline): MDHEN, SYDVKM. Trimming at V came to 5 bases and at J to 4 bases, leaving 8 bases not matched to a gene. The CDR3 is made up of 15 amino acids. The chain's CDR3 is CASSLPTGGRETQYF. CDR3 nucleotide sequence: TGTGCCAGCAGTCTCCCGACAGGGGGACGAGAGACCCAGTACTTC. Together with reference TRBV28 and TRBJ2-5, the CDR3 gives the full variable domain: DVKVTQSSRYLVKRTGEKVFLECVQDMDHENMFWYRQDPGLGLRLIYFSYDVKMKEKGDIPEGYSVSREKKERFSLILESASTNQTSMYLCASSLPTGGRETQYFGPGTRLLVL.

J is TRBJ2-1 and V is TRBV5-1, with no clear D. Germline-derived CDR1 and CDR2 are SGHRS and YFSETQ. This CDR3 is built from 13 residues. The V and J ends lost 0 bases and 5 bases respectively, with 6 bases between them. The CDR3 loop reads CASSLDVNNEQFF. The CDR3 DNA reads as TGCGCCAGCAGCTTGGATGTGAACAATGAGCAGTTCTTC.

The V and J genes are TRBV20-1 and TRBJ2-5, with a possible D match to TRBD2 (5 bases). CDR1 is DFQATT and CDR2 is SNEGSKA in the germline V gene (reference sequence). With 5 bases removed from V and 10 bases from J, the gap between germline ends came to 14 bases. The length of the CDR3 is 11 residues. The CDR3 loop is CSAVLDRSQYF. CDR3 coding DNA: TGCAGTGCTGTACTAGATCGAAGCCAGTACTTC.

This sequence joins TRBV28 and TRBJ2-7; maybe TRBD2 (6 bases). The ends were cut back, 7 bases at V and 6 bases at J, with 19 bases in the middle. This CDR3 is 14 amino acids long. The germline gives CDR1 MDHEN, CDR2 SYDVKM. In DNA, the CDR3 is TGTGCCAGCACGGGAGCCGCGGGACGGATCGAGCAGTACTTC. Protein product: CASTGAAGRIEQYF.

This clone was detected only once. The chain links TRBV19 to TRBJ2-7; perhaps TRBD2 as D (7 bases). The CDR3 extends over 14 amino acids. CDR1 is LNHDA, CDR2 SQIVND, per germline (reference sequence). V was shortened by 8 bases and J by 2 bases, with 16 bases between the two germline ends. The CDR3 region has the DNA TGTGCCAGTCGGGGGGCGGAGGTCCCCTACGAGCAGTACTTC. Translated, it gives CASRGAEVPYEQYF.

The gene calls are TRBV7-2 and TRBJ2-5; D is perhaps TRBD2 (6 bases). Trimming removed 2 bases at V and 3 bases at J, with 13 bases between. The CDR3 is 15 amino acids. Germline V gives CDR1 SGHTA, CDR2 FQGNSA. The CDR3 DNA reads TGTGCCAGCAGCTTACGTAGCGGAGAGGAAGAGACCCAGTACTTC. This codes for CASSLRSGEEETQYF.

The rearrangement joins TRBV28 to TRBJ1-5; 8 bases are shared with TRBD1. This CDR3 region has 14 residues. The V and J ends lost 3 bases and 9 bases, in that order; junction bases with no gene match: 7. Germline V gene data show CDR1 as MDHEN and CDR2 as SYDVKM. CDR3 in DNA: TGTGCCAGCAGTTTGACGGCAGGGGGCAGGCCCCAGCATTTT. It translates to CASSLTAGGRPQHF.

The chain combines TRBV7-8 with TRBJ1-5; D call uncertain. CDR3 length equals 15 residues. V lost 4 bases to trimming and J lost 4 bases, with 14 bases between them. Germline V gene data show CDR1 as SGHVS and CDR2 as FQNEAQ. The CDR3 bases are TGTGCCAGCAGCTCCCGGGCCGCGGCGAATCAGCCCCAGCATTTT. Protein product: CASSSRAAANQPQHF.

The CDR3 sequence is CASSQLAGYEQYF. In DNA form, the CDR3 reads TGTGCCAGCAGCCAACTAGCGGGATACGAGCAGTACTTC. This sequence joins TRBV3-1 (or the pseudogene TRBV3-2) and TRBJ2-7, with 9 nucleotides matching TRBD2. Germline assignment: CDR1 LGHDT and CDR2 YNNKEL (reference sequence). The V segment lost 2 bases and the J segment 4 bases; nucleotides outside the gene matches: 0. This CDR3 is built from 13 residues.

The CDR3 sequence is CASSPRRMNTEAFF. The CDR3, as DNA: TGTGCCAGCAGCCCGAGACGCATGAACACTGAAGCTTTCTTT. V and J are TRBV11-1 and TRBJ1-1, with D uncertain. Per germline, CDR1 SGHAT and CDR2 FQDESV (reference sequence). The ends were cut back, 5 bases at V and 0 bases at J, with 10 bases in the middle. This CDR3 is 14 amino acids long.

This clone was seen just once. The gene calls are TRBV6-5 and TRBJ1-5; TRBD1 might be the D (5 bases). The CDR3 totals 15 residues. The ends were cut back, 7 bases at V and 0 bases at J, with 13 bases in the middle. CDR1 is MNHEY and CDR2 is SVGAGI in the germline V gene. The CDR3, as DNA: TGTGCCAGCAAGGTTCGGGACTATAGCAATCAGCCCCAGCATTTT. Protein product: CASKVRDYSNQPQHF.

The rearrangement uses TRBV7-8 and TRBJ2-3; 8 bases line up with TRBD1. Germline-derived CDR1 and CDR2 are SGHVS and FQNEAQ. V lost 2 bases to trimming and J lost 6 bases; unmatched junction nucleotides: 7. This CDR3 contains 15 residues. The CDR3, as DNA: TGTGCCAGCAGCTTATTGGCAGGGGGCGGGGATACGCAGTATTTT. Protein product: CASSLLAGGGDTQYF.